A selection of T cell receptor beta chains follows, all from one sample in a study of cytomegalovirus exposure and HLA in healthy donors. The method was immunoSEQ multiplex PCR; TCRdb's version includes in-frame clones alone and lacks a portion of them. The table shows around 130,000 clones, with around 73% occurring only once. The specimen sequenced was PBMCs. These TCRs come from a man aged 50-59 years in good health and CMV-seronegative. Both conserved end residues are part of each CDR3. D genes are given only for firm matches. A clone size is listed for some rows: how often the clone was seen (once, few, many), or a class if it is expanded.

J gene: TRBJ2-2
V gene: TRBV5-1
clone size: -
D gene: -
CDR3 protein: CASSLQGGTGELFF
CDR3 DNA: TGCGCCAGCAGCTTGCAGGGCGGCACCGGGGAGCTGTTTTTT

J gene: TRBJ2-7
V gene: TRBV5-1
clone size: -
D gene: TRBD1
CDR3 protein: CASSLALGTGVYEQYF
CDR3 DNA: TGCGCCAGCAGCTTGGCCCTCGGGACAGGGGTTTACGAGCAGTACTTC

J gene: TRBJ2-5
V gene: TRBV7-8
clone size: -
D gene: TRBD1
CDR3 protein: CASSSWTGTQETQYF
CDR3 DNA: TGTGCCAGCAGCAGTTGGACAGGCACTCAAGAGACCCAGTACTTC

J gene: TRBJ2-3
V gene: TRBV6-1
clone size: -
D gene: TRBD2
CDR3 protein: CASSEVGLAGTDTQYF
CDR3 DNA: TGTGCCAGCAGTGAAGTTGGACTAGCTGGCACAGATACGCAGTATTTT

J gene: TRBJ1-2
V gene: TRBV10-3
clone size: -
D gene: -
CDR3 protein: CAISESSRTANYGYTF
CDR3 DNA: TGTGCCATCAGTGAGTCCAGTCGGACAGCTAACTATGGCTACACCTTC

J gene: TRBJ2-2
V gene: TRBV28
clone size: once
D gene: -
CDR3 protein: CASGQRNTGELFF
CDR3 DNA: TGTGCCAGCGGGCAGAGGAACACCGGGGAGCTGTTTTTT

J gene: TRBJ2-7
V gene: TRBV7-8
clone size: -
D gene: TRBD2
CDR3 protein: CASSLDNGLAGECLF
CDR3 DNA: TGTGCCAGCAGCTTAGATAACGGACTAGCGGGAGAGTGCCTCTTC

J gene: TRBJ2-1
V gene: TRBV2
clone size: -
D gene: -
CDR3 protein: CASSELAREQFF
CDR3 DNA: TGTGCCAGCAGTGAGTTAGCTAGAGAGCAGTTCTTC

J gene: TRBJ2-2
V gene: TRBV14
clone size: once
D gene: -
CDR3 protein: CASSFSAGINTGELFF
CDR3 DNA: TGTGCCAGCAGCTTCTCAGCGGGTATAAACACCGGGGAGCTGTTTTTT

J gene: TRBJ2-7
V gene: TRBV10-1
clone size: few
D gene: -
CDR3 protein: CASSESIQGTEQYF
CDR3 DNA: TGCGCCAGCAGTGAGTCGATCCAGGGGACCGAGCAGTACTTC

J gene: TRBJ1-2
V gene: TRBV15
clone size: -
D gene: -
CDR3 protein: CATSRDPPRTGNYGYTF
CDR3 DNA: TGTGCCACCAGCAGAGATCCCCCCCGAACAGGGAACTATGGCTACACCTTC

J gene: TRBJ2-1
V gene: TRBV7-7
clone size: -
D gene: TRBD2
CDR3 protein: CASSPSYRLAGDQGYNEQFF
CDR3 DNA: TGTGCTAGCAGCCCTAGCTATCGTTTAGCGGGGGACCAGGGTTACAATGAGCAGTTCTTC

J gene: TRBJ1-1
V gene: TRBV6-5
clone size: -
D gene: -
CDR3 protein: CASSLTGLNTEAFF
CDR3 DNA: TGTGCCAGCAGCCTGACAGGTCTGAACACTGAAGCTTTCTTT

J gene: TRBJ1-5
V gene: TRBV28
clone size: -
D gene: TRBD1
CDR3 protein: CASSFGTGGNQPQHF
CDR3 DNA: TGTGCCAGCAGTTTCGGGACAGGGGGTAATCAGCCCCAGCATTTT

J gene: TRBJ2-3
V gene: TRBV7-2
clone size: -
D gene: -
CDR3 protein: CASSSVSTTTQYF
CDR3 DNA: TGTGCCAGCAGCTCAGTCAGCACTACGACGCAGTATTTT

J gene: TRBJ2-4
V gene: TRBV7-9
clone size: -
D gene: TRBD2
CDR3 protein: CASSHPLSSGSAKNIQYF
CDR3 DNA: TGTGCCAGCAGCCATCCCCTTTCTAGCGGGAGTGCCAAAAACATTCAGTACTTC

J gene: TRBJ2-1
V gene: TRBV28
clone size: -
D gene: TRBD2
CDR3 protein: CASSPAASGDLNEQFF
CDR3 DNA: TGTGCCAGCAGTCCCGCGGCTAGCGGGGATCTTAATGAGCAGTTCTTC

J gene: TRBJ2-5
V gene: TRBV9
clone size: -
D gene: TRBD2
CDR3 protein: CASSVDASGSYQTQYF
CDR3 DNA: TGTGCCAGCAGCGTAGATGCTAGCGGGAGTTACCAGACCCAGTACTTC

J gene: TRBJ1-5
V gene: TRBV7-2
clone size: -
D gene: TRBD1
CDR3 protein: CASSSLPGGSVQPQHF
CDR3 DNA: TGTGCCAGCAGCTCCCTCCCAGGGGGGTCGGTTCAGCCCCAGCATTTT

J gene: TRBJ2-2
V gene: TRBV18
clone size: -
D gene: TRBD1
CDR3 protein: CASSPRQGGSTGELFF
CDR3 DNA: TGTGCCAGCTCACCACGACAGGGGGGTAGCACCGGGGAGCTGTTTTTT

J gene: TRBJ1-5
V gene: TRBV29-1
clone size: -
D gene: -
CDR3 protein: CSVSPGSHQRKNQPQHF
CDR3 DNA: TGCAGCGTTTCGCCCGGATCTCACCAGAGGAAAAATCAGCCCCAGCATTTT

J gene: TRBJ2-1
V gene: TRBV4-3
clone size: -
D gene: TRBD2
CDR3 protein: CASSQEGTSGPLFF
CDR3 DNA: TGCGCCAGCAGCCAAGAGGGGACTAGCGGGCCGCTGTTCTTC

J gene: TRBJ2-1
V gene: TRBV5-8
clone size: -
D gene: TRBD2
CDR3 protein: CASSLRLAGDYNEQFF
CDR3 DNA: TGTGCCAGCAGCTTGAGGCTAGCGGGAGACTACAATGAGCAGTTCTTC

J gene: TRBJ1-5
V gene: TRBV2
clone size: few
D gene: TRBD1
CDR3 protein: CASGTGSNQPQHF
CDR3 DNA: TGTGCCAGCGGGACAGGGAGCAATCAGCCCCAGCATTTT

J gene: TRBJ2-2
V gene: TRBV30
clone size: -
D gene: TRBD1
CDR3 protein: CAWRDRVFSALFF
CDR3 DNA: TGTGCCTGGAGGGACAGGGTATTCAGCGCGCTGTTTTTT

J gene: TRBJ2-1
V gene: TRBV10-2
clone size: few
D gene: -
CDR3 protein: CASQAGLARNEQFF
CDR3 DNA: TGCGCCAGTCAGGCGGGCCTAGCAAGGAATGAGCAGTTCTTC

J gene: TRBJ1-1
V gene: TRBV7-9
clone size: once
D gene: -
CDR3 protein: CASSERLTEAFF
CDR3 DNA: TGTGCCAGCAGCGAGAGGTTGACTGAAGCTTTCTTT

J gene: TRBJ1-2
V gene: TRBV5-1
clone size: -
D gene: TRBD1
CDR3 protein: CASSPGQGYYGYTF
CDR3 DNA: TGCGCCAGCTCACCGGGACAGGGTTATTATGGCTACACCTTC

J gene: TRBJ1-2
V gene: TRBV28
clone size: -
D gene: -
CDR3 protein: CASSSQRGYTF
CDR3 DNA: TGTGCCAGCAGTTCACAACGTGGCTACACCTTC

J gene: TRBJ1-1
V gene: TRBV19
clone size: -
D gene: -
CDR3 protein: CASSNRVAEAFF
CDR3 DNA: TGTGCCAGTTCCAACAGGGTGGCTGAAGCTTTCTTT

J gene: TRBJ2-7
V gene: TRBV5-1
clone size: -
D gene: -
CDR3 protein: CASSPSGSYEQYF
CDR3 DNA: TGCGCCAGCAGCCCCTCAGGGTCCTACGAGCAGTACTTC

J gene: TRBJ2-6
V gene: TRBV11-2
clone size: -
D gene: -
CDR3 protein: CASSYTSGHHSGANVLTF
CDR3 DNA: TGTGCCAGCAGCTATACCTCGGGACACCACTCTGGGGCCAACGTCCTGACTTTC

J gene: TRBJ2-5
V gene: TRBV7-8
clone size: -
D gene: -
CDR3 protein: CASSTSGETQYF
CDR3 DNA: TGTGCCAGCAGCACCTCCGGAGAGACCCAGTACTTC

J gene: TRBJ1-1
V gene: TRBV5-1
clone size: -
D gene: -
CDR3 protein: CASSLPGSSDTEAFF
CDR3 DNA: TGCGCCAGCAGCTTGCCTGGGAGTTCGGACACTGAAGCTTTCTTT

J gene: TRBJ2-7
V gene: TRBV5-5
clone size: many
D gene: -
CDR3 protein: CASSLDRSTYEQYF
CDR3 DNA: TGTGCCAGCAGCTTGGACAGGTCCACCTACGAGCAGTACTTC

J gene: TRBJ1-1
V gene: TRBV28
clone size: -
D gene: TRBD1
CDR3 protein: CASSPGQGDTEAFF
CDR3 DNA: TGTGCCAGCAGTCCGGGACAGGGGGACACTGAAGCTTTCTTT

J gene: TRBJ2-7
V gene: TRBV7-9
clone size: -
D gene: TRBD1
CDR3 protein: CASTQTGQGGEQYF
CDR3 DNA: TGTGCCAGCACCCAAACGGGACAGGGCGGCGAGCAGTACTTC